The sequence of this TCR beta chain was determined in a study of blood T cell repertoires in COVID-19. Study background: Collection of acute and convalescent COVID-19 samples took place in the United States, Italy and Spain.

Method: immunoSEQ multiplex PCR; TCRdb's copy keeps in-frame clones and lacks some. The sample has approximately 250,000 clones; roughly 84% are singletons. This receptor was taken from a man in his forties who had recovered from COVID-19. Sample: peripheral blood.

The CDR3 nucleotides read TGTGCCAGCAGCCGGGACAGGGGATCCTACAATGAGCAGTTCTTC. It translates to CASSRDRGSYNEQFF. The genes are TRBV7-9 and TRBJ2-1; 10 bases agree with TRBD1. After removal of 5 bases from V and 1 base from J, the junction contained 2 bases not matched to a gene. Germline CDR1 and CDR2: SEHNR and FQNEAQ (reference sequence). The CDR3 sequence is 15 residues long.